This T cell receptor beta chain was sequenced during a study of radiotherapy plus CTLA-4 blockade in lung cancer. Study in general: Disease control was seen in approximately 30% of patients, objective responses in approximately 20%. Findings and caveats of the study: Among reported predictors of response, early blood T cell clone dynamics with interferon-beta performed best.

Using immunoSEQ multiplex PCR, the repertoire was profiled, and TCRdb retains in-frame clones only, with some absent. The sample holds nearly 95,000 clones; approximately 82% are singletons and the top ten take over 20%. Between the trimmed V and J ends, which lost 7 bases and 3 bases, there was a span of 7 bases. CDR1 MNHNS and CDR2 SASEGT come from the germline V gene. This CDR3 has 13 residues. Of note for this clone: The antigen is unknown.

The origin of this receptor is a human donor with non-small cell lung cancer that progressed on radiotherapy plus ipilimumab. The starting material was peripheral blood, obtained from a patient treated with radiotherapy plus ipilimumab. The rearrangement uses TRBV6-1 and TRBJ1-6, with a possible D match to TRBD1 (5 bases). The CDR3: CASKGDYNSPLHF. The CDR3 DNA sequence: TGTGCCAGCAAAGGGGACTATAATTCACCCCTCCACTTT.